This T cell receptor (beta chain) is drawn from a study of blood T cells in healthy people across ages. General study points: Considered underestimates were the diversity estimates obtained from one million T cells. Fewer expanded clones and more diversity marked long-lived versus aged donors.

For every donor, a draw yielded 8.5 to 10 milliliters of peripheral blood. In its sample, this clonotype was seen once. Its antigen is undetermined. CDR3 length equals 17 residues. J lost 2 bases, V lost 6 bases, and 12 bases had no gene match. Germline V gene data show CDR1 as DFQATT and CDR2 as SNEGSKA (reference sequence). It was with a sample-barcoded 5' primer and a J-beta primer mix that a second PCR of about 7 to 12 cycles was run. Each CDR3 protein is one row after TCRdb ran MiXCR on the 5' RACE reads. The sample has roughly 2 million distinct CDR3 sequences, about 50% seen once. The TCR sequence derives from a woman aged 40 to 50 in good health. This chain connects TRBV20-1 to TRBJ2-5, with 13 bases aligning to TRBD2. Sequenced input: blood. CDR3 DNA: TGCAGTGCCAAGACTAGCGGGGGGCGCTTTTTACAAGAGACCCAGTACTTC. This sequence encodes CSAKTSGGRFLQETQYF.